The subject of this entry is one TCR beta chain. Its antigen is still unknown. Other DNA sequences within the sample encode an identical CDR3. Some clones are missing from TCRdb's copy, which holds only in-frame ones; the method was immunoSEQ multiplex PCR. The table lists around 69,000 clones, around 84% of them singletons. V was trimmed by 3 bases and J by 4 bases, leaving 6 bases between them. CDR3 length equals 12 residues. The germline V gene encodes CDR1 SGHTA and CDR2 FQGNSA. This specimen belongs to a study of a mutant IDH1 vaccine in newly diagnosed glioma. Study as a whole: Sex distribution of treated patients was roughly 60% male and roughly 38% female; mean age was around 40 years.

Time point defined: week 35, safety follow-up. Vaccination comprised doses that each held 300 ug of mutant IDH1 20-mer peptide, plus topical imiquimod. Study conclusions and caveats: With respect to changes in top peripheral T cell clonotypes, pseudoprogression seemed unrelated.

This material consisted of PBMCs, taken from a glioma patient whose treatment included an IDH1 peptide vaccine. The chain recombines TRBV7-2 with TRBJ2-5; D is perhaps TRBD1 (5 bases). The origin of this receptor is a man in his thirties or forties with glioma. The CDR3 nucleotides are TGTGCCAGCAGCTTTAGGGGAGAGACCCAGTACTTC. Its translation is CASSFRGETQYF.